This T cell receptor (beta chain) was sequenced during a study of shared clonotypes between healthy human individuals. Produced via immunoSEQ multiplex PCR; TCRdb's table is partial and in-frame only. The repertoire includes a few hundred thousand clones, about 96% of them detected once, and 0.32% sits in the top ten. General observations from the study: Naive subsets, compared against memory subsets, generally had larger estimated richness values.

About this clone: The antigen remains unidentified.

Trimming took off 1 base at V and 2 bases at J, with 9 bases between the two ends. In germline, CDR1 is LNHNV, CDR2 YYDKDF (reference sequence). The CDR3 consists of 15 residues. The chain combines TRBV15 with TRBJ2-1, with no clear D. Sample: memory CD8+ T cells sorted from blood. The subset denotes: CD45RO+ cells pooled with CCR7-negative TemRA cells. The TCR sequence derives from a man aged 30 to 39 in good health. The CDR3 here is CATSRGGTAYNEQFF. CDR3 sequence (DNA): TGTGCCACCAGCAGAGGAGGAACAGCCTACAATGAGCAGTTCTTC.